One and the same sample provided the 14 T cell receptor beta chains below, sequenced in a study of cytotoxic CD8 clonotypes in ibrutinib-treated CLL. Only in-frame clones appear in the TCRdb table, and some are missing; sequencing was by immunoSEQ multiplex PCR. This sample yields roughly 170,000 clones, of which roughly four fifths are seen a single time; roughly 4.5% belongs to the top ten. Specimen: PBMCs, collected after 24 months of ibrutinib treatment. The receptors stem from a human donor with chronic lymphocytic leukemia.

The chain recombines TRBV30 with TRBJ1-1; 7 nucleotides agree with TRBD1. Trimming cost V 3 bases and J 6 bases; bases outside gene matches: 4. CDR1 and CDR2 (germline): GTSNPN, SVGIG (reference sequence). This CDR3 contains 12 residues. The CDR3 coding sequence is TGTGCCTGGAGCCCTACAGGGGCTGAAGCTTTCTTT. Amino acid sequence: CAWSPTGAEAFF.

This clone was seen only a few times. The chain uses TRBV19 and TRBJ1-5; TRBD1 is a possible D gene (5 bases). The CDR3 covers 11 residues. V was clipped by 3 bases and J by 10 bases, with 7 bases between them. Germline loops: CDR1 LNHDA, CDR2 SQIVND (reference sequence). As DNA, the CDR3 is TGTGCCAGTAGTATGGGGGTACCCCAGCATTTT. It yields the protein CASSMGVPQHF.

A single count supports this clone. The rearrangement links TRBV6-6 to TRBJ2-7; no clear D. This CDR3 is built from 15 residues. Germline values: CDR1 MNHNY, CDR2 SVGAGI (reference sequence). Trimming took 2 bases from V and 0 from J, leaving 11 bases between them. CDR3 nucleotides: TGTGCCAGCAGTTACGCGACTGGCGGCTCCTACGAGCAGTACTTC. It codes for CASSYATGGSYEQYF.

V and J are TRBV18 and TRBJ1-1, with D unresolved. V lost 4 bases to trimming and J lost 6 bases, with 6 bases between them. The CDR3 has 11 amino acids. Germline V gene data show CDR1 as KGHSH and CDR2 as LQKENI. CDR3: CASSQQSEAFF. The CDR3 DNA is TGTGCCAGCTCACAACAGTCTGAAGCTTTCTTT.

The CDR3 sequence: CASSLAGGPGFGFYEQYF. For the CDR3, the DNA is TGTGCCAGCAGCTTAGCGGGAGGGCCTGGCTTCGGTTTCTACGAGCAGTACTTC. This chain connects TRBV7-2 to TRBJ2-7; 7 bases map to TRBD2. CDR1 is SGHTA, CDR2 FQGNSA, per germline. CDR3 size: 18 residues. J lost 3 bases, V lost 0 bases, and 14 bases had no gene match. Complete variable domain (other parts from reference TRBV7-2 and TRBJ2-7): GAGVSQSPSNKVTEKGKDVELRCDPISGHTALYWYRQSLGQGLEFLIYFQGNSAPDKSGLPSDRFSAERTGGSVSTLTIQRTQQEDSAVYLCASSLAGGPGFGFYEQYFGPGTRLTVT.

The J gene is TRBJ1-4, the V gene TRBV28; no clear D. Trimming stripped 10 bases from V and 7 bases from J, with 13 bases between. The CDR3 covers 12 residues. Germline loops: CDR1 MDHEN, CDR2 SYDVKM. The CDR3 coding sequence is TGTGCCACGAGTCGCGGAGGTGAAAAACTGTTTTTT. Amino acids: CATSRGGEKLFF.

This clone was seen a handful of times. The CDR3 is CASSVPVRGSYGYTF. The CDR3 region has the DNA TGTGCCAGTAGTGTCCCAGTCCGGGGGAGCTATGGCTACACCTTC. The chain uses TRBV19 and TRBJ1-2, with a possible D match to TRBD1 (5 bases). Trimming shortened V by 5 bases and J by 4 bases, and 17 bases separated the two germline ends. The germline V gene encodes CDR1 LNHDA and CDR2 SQIVND (reference sequence). This CDR3 has 15 residues. Drawing the rest from reference TRBV19 and TRBJ1-2, the complete variable domain is DGGITQSPKYLFRKEGQNVTLSCEQNLNHDAMYWYRQDPGQGLRLIYYSQIVNDFQKGDIAEGYSVSREKKESFPLTVTSAQKNPTAFYLCASSVPVRGSYGYTFGSGTRLTVV.

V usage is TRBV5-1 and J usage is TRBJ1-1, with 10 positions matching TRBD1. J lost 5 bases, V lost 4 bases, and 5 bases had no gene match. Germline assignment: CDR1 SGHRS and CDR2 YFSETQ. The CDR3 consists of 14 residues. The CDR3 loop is CASSEDRGRTEAFF. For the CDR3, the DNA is TGCGCCAGCAGCGAAGACAGGGGGCGAACTGAAGCTTTCTTT. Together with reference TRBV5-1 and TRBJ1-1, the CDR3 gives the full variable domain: KAGVTQTPRYLIKTRGQQVTLSCSPISGHRSVSWYQQTPGQGLQFLFEYFSETQRNKGNFPGRFSGRQFSNSRSEMNVSTLELGDSALYLCASSEDRGRTEAFFGQGTRLTVV.

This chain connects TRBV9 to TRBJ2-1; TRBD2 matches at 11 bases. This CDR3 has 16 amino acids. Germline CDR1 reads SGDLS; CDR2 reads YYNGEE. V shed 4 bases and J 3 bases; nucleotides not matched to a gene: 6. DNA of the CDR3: TGTGCCAGCAGCCCGGCCGGGACTAGCGGCTACAATGAGCAGTTCTTC. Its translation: CASSPAGTSGYNEQFF.

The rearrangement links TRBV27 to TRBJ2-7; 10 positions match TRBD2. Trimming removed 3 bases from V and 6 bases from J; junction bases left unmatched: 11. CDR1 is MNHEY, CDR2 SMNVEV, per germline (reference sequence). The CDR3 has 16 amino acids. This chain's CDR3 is CASSFRLAGRFFEQYF. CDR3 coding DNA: TGTGCCAGCAGTTTCCGACTAGCGGGCCGGTTTTTCGAGCAGTACTTC.

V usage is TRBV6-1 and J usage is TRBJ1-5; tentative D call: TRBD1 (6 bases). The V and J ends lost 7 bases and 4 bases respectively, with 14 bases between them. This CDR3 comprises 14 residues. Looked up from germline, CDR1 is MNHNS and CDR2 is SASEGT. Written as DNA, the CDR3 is TGTGCCAGCAAGCCGCCCGGACAGAATCAGCCCCAGCATTTT. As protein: CASKPPGQNQPQHF.

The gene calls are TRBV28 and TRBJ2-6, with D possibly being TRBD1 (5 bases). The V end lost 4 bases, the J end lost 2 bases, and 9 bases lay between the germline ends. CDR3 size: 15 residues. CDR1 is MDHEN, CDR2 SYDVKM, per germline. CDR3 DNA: TGTGCCAGCAGTTCCCAGGGAACTGGGGCCAACGTCCTGACTTTC. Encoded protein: CASSSQGTGANVLTF. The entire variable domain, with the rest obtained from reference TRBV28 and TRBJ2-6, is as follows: DVKVTQSSRYLVKRTGEKVFLECVQDMDHENMFWYRQDPGLGLRLIYFSYDVKMKEKGDIPEGYSVSREKKERFSLILESASTNQTSMYLCASSSQGTGANVLTFGAGSRLTVL.

CDR3 nucleotides: TGTGCCAGCAGCCCATTAGGACAGACGAACTATGGCTACACCTTC. This encodes CASSPLGQTNYGYTF. J is TRBJ1-2 and V is TRBV7-8; possible D gene TRBD1, 6 bases. V lost 5 bases and J 2 bases, leaving 15 bases between the germline ends. There are 15 residues in the CDR3. CDR1 is SGHVS, CDR2 FQNEAQ, per germline.

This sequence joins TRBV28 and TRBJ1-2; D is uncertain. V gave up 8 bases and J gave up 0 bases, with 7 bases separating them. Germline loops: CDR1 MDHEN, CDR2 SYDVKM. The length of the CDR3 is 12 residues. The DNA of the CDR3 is TGTGCCAGCCAAACAGCTAACTATGGCTACACCTTC. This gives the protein CASQTANYGYTF.